This record looks at one T cell receptor (beta chain) sequence and its context. Trimming shortened V by 4 bases and J by 3 bases, and 19 bases separated the two germline ends. This CDR3 comprises 15 residues. Germline V gene data show CDR1 as DFQATT and CDR2 as SNEGSKA (reference sequence). These data originate in a study of T cells after yellow fever vaccination. Via MiXCR, TCRdb re-called the 5' RACE reads, giving one row per CDR3 protein. The sample lists some 560,000 distinct CDR3 sequences; about a fifth were seen once. The J gene is TRBJ2-7, the V gene TRBV20-1, with D possibly matching TRBD1 (6 bases). The sequence was obtained from a man aged 25 to 45 who received the YFV17D yellow fever vaccine. The input for sequencing was PBMCs, taken 15 days after the yellow fever booster vaccination. The CDR3 nucleotides read TGCAGTGCTACGTTGGGGGCCGGGCCGGTCTACGAGCAGTACTTC. Protein: CSATLGAGPVYEQYF.